The clone carrying this TCR beta chain was recorded a few times. What it binds is unknown. Single cDNA molecules in the library carried unique molecular identifiers attached during preparation. TCRdb reprocessed the RACE reads via MiXCR and lists one record per CDR3 protein. This table holds some 79,000 distinct CDR3 sequences, under 14% found once. V was pared by 2 bases and J by 6 bases, with 10 bases between. The CDR3 loop spans 14 amino acids. Germline values: CDR1 MNHNS, CDR2 SASEGT. The time point denotes: patch test 3, about 24 weeks after DPC sensitization. The treatment is: therapeutic diphenylcyclopropenone sensitization with weekly scalp DPC. The entry originates in a study of human T cells and chemical hapten exposure. Findings and limits, study-wide: High-frequency TCRs, those above 1 in 1000, stayed the same after DPC sensitization. Donors in the study had alopecia, meaning their immune response may differ from healthy people's. Clustering by CDR3 similarity yielded significantly more large clusters from expanded TCRs than controls.

The material sequenced was whole blood, taken in connection with sensitization to the hapten diphenylcyclopropenone (DPC). This clonotype was sampled from a woman aged 45-65 years with alopecia areata. Some clones in this sample may be carry-over from other donors' samples. The chain is built from TRBV6-1 and TRBJ2-2; TRBD2 is a possible D gene (5 bases). The CDR3 coding sequence is TGTGCCAGCAGTGAAACGGCGGGCCCCGGGGAGCTGTTTTTT. Translation gives CASSETAGPGELFF.